This T cell receptor beta chain was documented in a study of T cell changes during pregnancy in multiple sclerosis. The germline V gene has CDR1 SGHRS and CDR2 YFSETQ. The CDR3 extends over 15 amino acids. Unmatched junction bases numbered 8, after V lost 4 bases and J lost 3 bases. Generated by immunoSEQ multiplex PCR, the TCRdb table keeps only in-frame clones and is missing some. This table has more than 80,000 clones, about nine tenths appearing once. The sequencing here drew on PBMCs, taken in the first trimester of pregnancy. The chain joins TRBV5-1 to TRBJ2-7; TRBD1 agrees at 9 bases. This TCR was recovered from a female donor in good health, serving as a control in a pregnancy study. Some clones in this sample may be carry-over from other donors' samples. The CDR3 DNA follows: TGCGCCAGCAGCATGGGACAGGGTGTCATCTACGAGCAGTACTTC. This codes for CASSMGQGVIYEQYF.